This T cell receptor (beta chain) emerged from a study of blood T cell repertoires in COVID-19. Looking at the study overall: The United States, Italy and Spain were the sources of the acute and convalescent COVID-19 samples. PBMCs, B-cell-depleted T cells, or T cells provided the cDNA or gDNA that made up the material.

This clone has only a few counts. Authors' processing steps: The assay estimated nucleated cells by amplifying reference gene primers. Profiled with immunoSEQ multiplex PCR; TCRdb holds only in-frame clones, not every one. From that table come the V and J calls and clone size; the DNA was used to work out D and trimming. The sample carries under 250,000 clones, 82% recorded once. The sequencing input was peripheral blood. The TCR originated in a woman at least 80 years old with acute or convalescent COVID-19.

CDR3 residues: CASSREGGYGYTF. The CDR3 coding sequence is TGTGCCAGCAGTCGGGAAGGAGGCTATGGCTACACCTTC. This chain links TRBV2 with TRBJ1-2; D remains ambiguous. Looked up from germline, CDR1 is SNHLY and CDR2 is FYNNEI. Trimming stripped 5 bases from V and 4 bases from J, with 11 bases between. This CDR3 is 13 amino acids long.